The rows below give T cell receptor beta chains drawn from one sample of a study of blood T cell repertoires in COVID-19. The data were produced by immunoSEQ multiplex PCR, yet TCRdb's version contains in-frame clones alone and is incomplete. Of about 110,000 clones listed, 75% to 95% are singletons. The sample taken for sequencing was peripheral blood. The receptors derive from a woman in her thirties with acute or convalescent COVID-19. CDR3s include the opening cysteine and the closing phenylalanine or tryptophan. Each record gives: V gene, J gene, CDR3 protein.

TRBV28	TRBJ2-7	CASRRTSEYYEQYF
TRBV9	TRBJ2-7	CASSVGLAGSYEQYF
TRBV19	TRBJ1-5	CASSGGGWLANQPQHF
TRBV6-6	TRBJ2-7	CASRLTGTSGRGEQYF
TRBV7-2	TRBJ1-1	CASSLGTGVTEAFF
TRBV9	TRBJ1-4	CASSGQGGGEKLFF
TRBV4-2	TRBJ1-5	CASSLRDGSNQPQHF
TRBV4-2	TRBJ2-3	CASSPDETGNKPPTQYF
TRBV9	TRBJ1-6	CASSVDPGRSSSPLHF
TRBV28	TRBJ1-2	CASRKTGSGYTF
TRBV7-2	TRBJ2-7	CASSLEPGYDEQYF
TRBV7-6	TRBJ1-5	CASSSFDRAINQPQHF
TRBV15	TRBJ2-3	CATSRRHRQEFTDTQYF
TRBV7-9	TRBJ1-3	CASSFGPPTGSGNTIYF
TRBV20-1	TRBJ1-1	CSASDPHRTEAFF
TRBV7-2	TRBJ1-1	CASSLAGQAVNTEAFF
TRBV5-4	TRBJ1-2	CASRLTGQGVGYTF
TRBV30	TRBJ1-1	CAWETGTGIYTEAFF
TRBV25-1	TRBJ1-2	CASRGEGARSYGYTF
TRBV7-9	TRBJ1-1	CAGTANTEAFF
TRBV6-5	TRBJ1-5	CASSPLGGAGQPQHF
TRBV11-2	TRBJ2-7	CASSLGTLPYEQYF
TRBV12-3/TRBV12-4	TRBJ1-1	CASSNLPDRGAFF
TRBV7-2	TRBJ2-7	CASSSLAGGSYEQYF
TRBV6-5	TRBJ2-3	CASSYSTGGNTDTQYF
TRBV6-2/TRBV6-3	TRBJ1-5	CASSYWIAAAQPQHF
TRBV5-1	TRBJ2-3	CASSLGVAGVTSDTQYF
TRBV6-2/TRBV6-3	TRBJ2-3	CASRPWTGSTDTQYF
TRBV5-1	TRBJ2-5	CASSLVAGSETQYF
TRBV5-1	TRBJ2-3	CASSLLPSHHTDTQYF
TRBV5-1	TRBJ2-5	CASSLEAGARGGTQYF
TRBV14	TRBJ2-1	CASSPGGNSYNEQFF